Shown below are 6 T cell receptor beta chains from a single sample sequenced in a study of Ad26.COV2.S vaccination and SARS-CoV-2 variants. Method: immunoSEQ multiplex PCR; TCRdb's copy keeps in-frame clones and lacks some. Found here are just over 350,000 clones, about 91% of them singletons; the top ten hold about 3.8%. The sample was peripheral blood, taken after recovery from COVID-19. These receptors came from a human donor who had recovered from COVID-19.

Here the CDR3 reads CSASLRGANNEQFF. The CDR3 coding sequence is TGCAGTGCTAGTTTGCGGGGGGCTAACAATGAGCAGTTCTTC. The V and J genes are TRBV20-1 and TRBJ2-1, with TRBD2 matching over 8 bases. The CDR3 extends over 14 amino acids. Germline V CDR1 and CDR2: DFQATT, SNEGSKA (reference sequence). The J segment lost 5 bases and the V segment lost 3 bases, leaving 6 bases of the junction unmatched.

This rearrangement joins TRBV9 to TRBJ1-3, with D perhaps TRBD1 (5 bases). This CDR3 spans 17 amino acids. The V and J ends lost 4 bases and 0 bases respectively, with 17 bases between them. Germline CDR1 reads SGDLS; CDR2 reads YYNGEE. This chain's CDR3 is CASSLSPTADSGNTIYF. In DNA, the CDR3 is TGTGCCAGCAGCTTGAGTCCGACAGCCGACTCTGGAAACACCATATATTTT. Based on the CDR3 plus reference TRBV9 and TRBJ1-3, the full variable domain is DSGVTQTPKHLITATGQRVTLRCSPRSGDLSVYWYQQSLDQGLQFLIQYYNGEERAKGNILERFSAQQFPDLHSELNLSSLELGDSALYFCASSLSPTADSGNTIYFGEGSWLTVV.

The rearrangement joins TRBV19 to TRBJ1-2, with TRBD1 as a possible D gene (6 bases). Germline V lookup: CDR1 LNHDA, CDR2 SQIVND (reference sequence). V dropped 5 bases and J dropped 8 bases, with 18 bases sitting between them. The CDR3 consists of 14 residues. In DNA, the CDR3 is TGTGCCAGTAGTCTTCGGCAGGGGTACGGAGGCTACACCTTC. This gives the protein CASSLRQGYGGYTF.

The chain couples TRBV12-5 to TRBJ2-7, with TRBD1 matching 7 bases. The CDR3 loop spans 12 amino acids. Germline values: CDR1 LGHNT, CDR2 FRNRAP. V lost 6 bases and J lost 5; bases outside the gene matches: 4. The CDR3 spells CASGTGTHEQYF. The DNA for the CDR3 is TGTGCTAGTGGGACAGGGACCCACGAGCAGTACTTC.

CDR3 coding DNA: TGTGCCAGCAGCTTGGGGACAGGGGCAACTAATGAAAAACTGTTTTTT. The encoded protein is CASSLGTGATNEKLFF. The chain carries TRBV7-6 and TRBJ1-4, with TRBD1 matching over 10 bases. Trimming removed 3 bases from V and 0 bases from J; junction bases left unmatched: 1. Germline loops: CDR1 SGHVS, CDR2 FNYEAQ. The CDR3 spans 16 residues.

This rearrangement joins TRBV7-6 to TRBJ2-2, with 10 bases matching TRBD1. There are 15 residues in the CDR3. V shed 7 bases and J 4 bases; nucleotides not matched to a gene: 6. Germline lookup yields CDR1 SGHVS and CDR2 FNYEAQ. The chain's CDR3 is CASIPGQGITGELFF. The DNA of the CDR3 is TGTGCCAGCATCCCGGGACAGGGGATCACCGGGGAGCTGTTTTTT.